Following are 9 T cell receptor beta chains from one sample sequenced in a study of PD-1 blockade in classical Hodgkin lymphoma (TCRdb year 2020). Explained via the paper, the time point label denotes: cycle 1 day 1 (C1D1), immediately before nivolumab initiation. Every trial patient had relapsed following autologous stem cell transplantation, and prior brentuximab vedotin exposure was what differed among cohorts A, B and C. Libraries came from the immunoSEQ multiplex PCR assay. TCRdb's version of the immuneACCESS table is confined to in-frame rearrangements and falls short of the full clone set. An unresolved V gene accounts for under half of the shortfall where checked; the remainder is of unknown origin. Recorded for this sample are 46,000 or so clones; roughly 73% of them occurred a single time. The top ten hold around 10% of the sample. The input for sequencing was peripheral blood mononuclear cells (PBMCs), taken at baseline. The receptor source for this set is a human donor with classical Hodgkin lymphoma.

This chain connects TRBV6-5 to TRBJ1-4; 7 bases match TRBD1. CDR3 length equals 15 residues. The J segment lost 10 bases and the V segment lost 6 bases, leaving 14 bases of the junction unmatched. Germline CDR1 MNHEY, CDR2 SVGAGI. CDR3 sequence (DNA): TGTGCCAGCAGCCCCGGGACAGCAGCTAGCGGAAAACTGTTTTTT. It encodes CASSPGTAASGKLFF.

This sequence joins TRBV7-2 and TRBJ1-1, with no clear D. CDR1 is SGHTA, CDR2 FQGNSA, per germline. CDR3 size: 15 residues. The V gene lost 1 base and the J gene lost 5 bases, with 14 bases spanning the gap. DNA of the CDR3: TGTGCCAGCAGCTTAGAGAATGGGGTCGGGACTGAAGCTTTCTTT. As protein: CASSLENGVGTEAFF.

The CDR3 DNA sequence: TGTGCCAGCAGTAAAAGCAAGGGCAGGGAAAATGAAAAACTGTTTTTT. Its translation is CASSKSKGRENEKLFF. This chain links TRBV25-1 with TRBJ1-4; possible D gene TRBD1, 5 bases. CDR1 MGHDK and CDR2 SYGVNS come from the germline V gene. The CDR3 sequence is 16 residues long. V dropped 5 bases and J dropped 5 bases, with 18 bases sitting between them.

The chain joins TRBV30 to TRBJ2-6, with D possibly TRBD2 on 5 matching bases. CDR3 size: 19 residues. In germline, CDR1 is GTSNPN, CDR2 SVGIG (reference sequence). Trimming left V 0 bases short and J 0 bases short, with 18 bases between. In DNA, the CDR3 is TGTGCCTGGAGTGTCGGGGTCGGGTCCCAGAGCTCTGGGGCCAACGTCCTGACTTTC. This translates into CAWSVGVGSQSSGANVLTF.

This clone came up a few times. This chain connects TRBV9 to TRBJ2-3; no definite D call. This CDR3 comprises 14 residues. V lost 4 bases to trimming and J lost 0 bases, with 9 bases between them. Germline CDR1 is SGDLS and CDR2 is YYNGEE. CDR3 residues: CASSPQPSTDTQYF. CDR3 DNA: TGTGCCAGCAGCCCCCAGCCTAGCACAGATACGCAGTATTTT.

The V and J genes are TRBV6-1 and TRBJ2-1; TRBD1 matches 9 bases. Germline loops: CDR1 MNHNS, CDR2 SASEGT. The V gene end was trimmed by 1 base and the J gene end by 5 bases; junction bases not matched to a gene: 3. CDR3 length: 15 amino acids. CDR3 sequence: CASSEVQGANNEQFF. CDR3 DNA sequence: TGTGCCAGCAGTGAAGTACAGGGGGCAAACAATGAGCAGTTCTTC.

This chain connects TRBV28 to TRBJ2-1; D unclear. Deletions cut 6 bases from V and 7 bases from J, with 25 bases between. This CDR3 is built from 17 residues. The germline V gene encodes CDR1 MDHEN and CDR2 SYDVKM. The CDR3 here is CASSPLVRRGETNEQFF. CDR3 DNA sequence: TGTGCCAGCAGCCCCTTAGTACGTCGTGGAGAAACGAATGAGCAGTTCTTC.

This rearrangement joins TRBV5-6 to TRBJ2-5; D is uncertain. The DNA end favors TRBJ2-7, so the J call may be wrong. CDR1 and CDR2 (germline): SGHDT, YYEEEE. There are 14 residues in the CDR3. In DNA form, the CDR3 reads TGTGCCAGCAGCTTGGAGGGCGGATGGAACGAGCAGTACTTC. This gives the protein CASSLEGGWNEQYF.

This chain joins TRBV6-5 and TRBJ1-2, with D hard to call. Germline V lookup: CDR1 MNHEY, CDR2 SVGAGI. The CDR3 has 9 residues. The V end lost 6 bases, the J end lost 12 bases, and 8 bases lay between the germline ends. CDR3 nucleotide sequence: TGTGCCAGCAGCCCCCCGCACACCTTC. This translates into CASSPPHTF.